This paragraph reports one TCR beta chain. This entry is derived from a study of CD8 T cells in Susac syndrome. Germline V CDR1 and CDR2: LGHDT, YNNKEL (reference sequence). The germline V and J ends were trimmed by 4 bases and 7 bases, with 13 bases remaining between them. This CDR3 spans 13 amino acids. Blood CD8+ and CD4+ T cells underwent high-throughput TCR beta sequencing. TEMRA cells were FACS-enriched, while CD8+ and CD4+ T cells were negatively isolated. With random hexamers, reverse transcription was performed on roughly 0.5 to 1 ug of RNA. Amplification of TCR beta CDR3 used immunoSEQ multiplex PCR across 54 Vbeta and 13 Jbeta. TCRdb passed the immunoSEQ multiplex PCR reads through MiXCR, listing each CDR3 protein once. This table holds about 130,000 distinct CDR3 sequences, approximately 89% found once.

The chain recombines TRBV3-1 with TRBJ1-1; a possible D gene is TRBD1 (5 bases). The clonotype comes from a human donor with multiple sclerosis. Source material: CD8+ T cells from PBMCs. CDR3 bases: TGTGCCAGCAGCCCTCTTGGGGGGAGTGAAGCTTTCTTT. Its translation: CASSPLGGSEAFF.